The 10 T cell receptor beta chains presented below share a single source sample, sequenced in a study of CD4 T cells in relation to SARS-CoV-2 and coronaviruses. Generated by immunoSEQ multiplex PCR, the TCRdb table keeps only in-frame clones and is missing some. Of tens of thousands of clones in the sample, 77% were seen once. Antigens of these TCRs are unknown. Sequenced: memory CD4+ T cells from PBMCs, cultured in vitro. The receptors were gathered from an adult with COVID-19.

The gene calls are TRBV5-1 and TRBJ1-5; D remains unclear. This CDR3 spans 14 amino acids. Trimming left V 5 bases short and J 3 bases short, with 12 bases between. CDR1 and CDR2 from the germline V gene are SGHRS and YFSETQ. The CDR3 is CASSEAGDNQPQHF. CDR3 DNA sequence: TGCGCCAGCAGTGAGGCGGGTGACAATCAGCCCCAGCATTTT. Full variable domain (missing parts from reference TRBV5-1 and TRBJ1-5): KAGVTQTPRYLIKTRGQQVTLSCSPISGHRSVSWYQQTPGQGLQFLFEYFSETQRNKGNFPGRFSGRQFSNSRSEMNVSTLELGDSALYLCASSEAGDNQPQHFGDGTRLSIL.

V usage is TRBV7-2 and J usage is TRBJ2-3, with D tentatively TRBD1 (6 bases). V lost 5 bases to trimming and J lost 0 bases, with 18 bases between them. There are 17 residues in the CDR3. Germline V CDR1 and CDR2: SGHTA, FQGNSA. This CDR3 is CASSSRSGDRSTDTQYF. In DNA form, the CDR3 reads TGTGCCAGCAGCAGTCGGTCAGGGGACCGAAGCACAGATACGCAGTATTTT.

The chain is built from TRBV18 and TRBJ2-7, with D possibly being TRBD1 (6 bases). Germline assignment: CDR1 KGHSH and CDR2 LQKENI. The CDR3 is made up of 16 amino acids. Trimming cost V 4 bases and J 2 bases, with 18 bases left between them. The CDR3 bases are TGTGCCAGCTCACTCAAGCACTACAGGGATCCCTACGAGCAGTACTTC. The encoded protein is CASSLKHYRDPYEQYF.

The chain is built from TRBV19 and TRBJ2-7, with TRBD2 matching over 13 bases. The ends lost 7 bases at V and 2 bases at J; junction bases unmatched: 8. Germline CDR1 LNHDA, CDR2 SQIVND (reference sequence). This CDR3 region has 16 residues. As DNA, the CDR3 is TGTGCCAGTAAGGGGACTAGCGGGAATCCCCCCTACGAGCAGTACTTC. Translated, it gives CASKGTSGNPPYEQYF.

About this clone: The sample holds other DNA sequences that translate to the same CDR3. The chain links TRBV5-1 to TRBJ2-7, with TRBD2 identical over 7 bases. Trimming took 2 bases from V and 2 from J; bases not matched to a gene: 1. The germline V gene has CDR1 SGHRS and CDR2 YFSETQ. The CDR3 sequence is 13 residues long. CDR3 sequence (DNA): TGCGCCAGCAGCTTCGGGGGGACCTACGAGCAGTACTTC. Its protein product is CASSFGGTYEQYF.

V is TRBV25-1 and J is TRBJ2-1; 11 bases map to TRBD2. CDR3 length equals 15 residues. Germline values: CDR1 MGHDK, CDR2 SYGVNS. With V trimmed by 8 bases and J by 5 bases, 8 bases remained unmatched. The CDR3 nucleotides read TGTGCCAGCGCCTTAGCGGGAGGGCCTCACAATGAGCAGTTCTTC. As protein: CASALAGGPHNEQFF.

CDR3 region: CASSETSGQELDTQYF. DNA for the CDR3: TGTGCCAGCAGTGAGACTAGCGGCCAGGAGTTGGATACGCAGTATTTT. The V call is TRBV28, the J call TRBJ2-3, with 9 bases matching TRBD2. Germline CDR1 is MDHEN and CDR2 is SYDVKM. The V and J ends lost 5 bases and 6 bases, in that order; junction bases with no gene match: 12. There are 16 residues in the CDR3.

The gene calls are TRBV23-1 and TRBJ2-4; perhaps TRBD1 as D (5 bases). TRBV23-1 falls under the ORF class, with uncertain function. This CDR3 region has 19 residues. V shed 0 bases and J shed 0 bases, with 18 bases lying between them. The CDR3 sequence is CASSQSVVAGYLAKNIQYF. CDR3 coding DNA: TGCGCCAGCAGTCAATCCGTGGTGGCAGGGTATCTAGCCAAAAACATTCAGTACTTC.

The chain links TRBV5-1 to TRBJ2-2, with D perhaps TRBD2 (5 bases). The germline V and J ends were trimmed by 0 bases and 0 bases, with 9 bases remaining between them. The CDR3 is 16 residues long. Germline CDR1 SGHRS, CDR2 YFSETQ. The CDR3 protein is CASSLDLGANTGELFF. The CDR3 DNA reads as TGCGCCAGCAGCTTGGATCTGGGAGCGAACACCGGGGAGCTGTTTTTT. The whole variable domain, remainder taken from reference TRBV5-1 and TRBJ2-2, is KAGVTQTPRYLIKTRGQQVTLSCSPISGHRSVSWYQQTPGQGLQFLFEYFSETQRNKGNFPGRFSGRQFSNSRSEMNVSTLELGDSALYLCASSLDLGANTGELFFGEGSRLTVL.

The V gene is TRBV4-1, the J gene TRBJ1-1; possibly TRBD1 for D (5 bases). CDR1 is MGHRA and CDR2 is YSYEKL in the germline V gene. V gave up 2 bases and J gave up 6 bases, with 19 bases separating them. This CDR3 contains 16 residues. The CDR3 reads CASSQPHSAGYPEAFF. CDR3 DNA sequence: TGCGCCAGCAGCCAACCCCATTCTGCAGGGTATCCTGAAGCTTTCTTT.